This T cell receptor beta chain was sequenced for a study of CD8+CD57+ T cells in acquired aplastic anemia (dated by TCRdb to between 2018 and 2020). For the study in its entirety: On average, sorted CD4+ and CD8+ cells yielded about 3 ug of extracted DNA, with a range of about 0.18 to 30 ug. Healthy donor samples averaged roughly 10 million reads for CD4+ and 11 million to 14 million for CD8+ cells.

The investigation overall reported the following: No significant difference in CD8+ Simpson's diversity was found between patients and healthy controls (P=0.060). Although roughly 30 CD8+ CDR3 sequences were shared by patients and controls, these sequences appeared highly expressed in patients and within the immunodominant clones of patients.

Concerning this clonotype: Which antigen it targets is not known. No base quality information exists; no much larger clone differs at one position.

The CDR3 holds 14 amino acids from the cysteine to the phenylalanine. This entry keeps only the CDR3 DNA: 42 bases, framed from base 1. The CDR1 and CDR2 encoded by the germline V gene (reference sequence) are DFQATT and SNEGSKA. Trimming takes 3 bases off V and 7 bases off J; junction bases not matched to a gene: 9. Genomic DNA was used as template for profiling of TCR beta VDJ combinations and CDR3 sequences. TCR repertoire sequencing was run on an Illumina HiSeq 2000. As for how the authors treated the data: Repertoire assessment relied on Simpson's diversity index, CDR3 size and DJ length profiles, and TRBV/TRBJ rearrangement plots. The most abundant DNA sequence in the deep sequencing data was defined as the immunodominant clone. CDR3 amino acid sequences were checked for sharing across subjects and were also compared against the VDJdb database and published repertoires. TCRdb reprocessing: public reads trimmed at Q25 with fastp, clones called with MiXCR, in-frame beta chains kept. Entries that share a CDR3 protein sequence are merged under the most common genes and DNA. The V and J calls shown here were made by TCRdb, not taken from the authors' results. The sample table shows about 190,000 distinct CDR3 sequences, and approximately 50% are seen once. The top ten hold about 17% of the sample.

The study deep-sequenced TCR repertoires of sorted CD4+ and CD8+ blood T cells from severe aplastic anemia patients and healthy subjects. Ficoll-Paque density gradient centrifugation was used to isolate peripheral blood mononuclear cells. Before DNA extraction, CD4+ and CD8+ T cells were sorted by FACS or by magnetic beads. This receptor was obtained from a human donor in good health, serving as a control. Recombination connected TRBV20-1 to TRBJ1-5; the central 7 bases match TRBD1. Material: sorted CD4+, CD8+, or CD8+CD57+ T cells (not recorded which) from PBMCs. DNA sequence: TGCAGTGCTAGTCTCACAGGGGATGGGCAGCCCCAGCATTTT. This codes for CSASLTGDGQPQHF.